This T cell receptor beta chain was recorded in a study of Tregs in tolerant kidney transplant recipients. As for the study in general: Related graft donors supplied nonmyeloablative bone marrow transplants, and mixed chimerism was transient.

Sequencing was performed with immunoSEQ multiplex PCR; in TCRdb, only in-frame clones are kept and a portion is missing. The profile shows thousands of clones, nearly 35% of them singletons. CFSE-labeled recipient PBMCs were cultured more than 5 days with irradiated graft donor PBMCs, then FACS-sorted. V was pared by 0 bases and J by 10 bases, with 8 bases between. CDR3 size: 12 residues. The germline V gene encodes CDR1 SGHTS and CDR2 YDEGEE. This clone showed up just a few times. Its antigen is not known. The TCR originated in a human patient who received a combined kidney and bone marrow transplant. The V and J genes are TRBV5-8 and TRBJ2-1, with D perhaps TRBD2 (5 bases). The sequencing here drew on CD8+ T cells from blood cultured with allogeneic cells, taken before the transplant. The CDR3 sequence is CASSLEREEQFF. The CDR3 nucleotides are TGTGCCAGCAGCTTGGAGAGGGAGGAGCAGTTCTTC. The full variable domain, in which reference TRBV5-8 and TRBJ2-1 provide the parts outside the CDR3, is EAGVTQSPTHLIKTRGQQATLRCSPISGHTSVYWYQQALGLGLQFLLWYDEGEERNRGNFPPRFSGRQFPNYSSELNVNALELEDSALYLCASSLEREEQFFGPGTRLTVL.